This T cell receptor beta chain was identified during a study of cytomegalovirus exposure and HLA in healthy donors. Study-level results: The study designated 150 or so TCR beta chains cytomegalovirus-associated.

Clones were read by immunoSEQ multiplex PCR, and TCRdb kept only the in-frame ones, dropping some. The table has some 200,000 clones, 75% to 85% seen once; the top ten hold roughly 13%. The V gene lost 3 bases and the J gene lost 4 bases, with 9 bases spanning the gap. Germline V gives CDR1 MDHEN, CDR2 SYDVKM. There are 13 residues in the CDR3. Concerning this clone itself: The antigen is not known.

The TCR was taken from a woman aged 25-40 years in good health and CMV-seropositive. This rearrangement joins TRBV28 to TRBJ1-2; TRBD1 is a possible D gene (5 bases). The sample was PBMCs. DNA of the CDR3: TGTGCCAGCAGTTTCTCTCAGGGCTATGGCTACACCTTC. It encodes CASSFSQGYGYTF.